These 32 T cell receptor beta chains came from one sample sequenced in a study of blood T cell repertoires in COVID-19. TCRdb's table, derived via immunoSEQ multiplex PCR, lists solely in-frame clones and lacks some. The sample lists around 230,000 clones, roughly 89% occurring once. The sequenced material came from PBMCs or T cells enriched from blood (not recorded which). Receptor source: a woman aged 40 to 55 with acute COVID-19.

CDR3: CATSTGVIRGYTF. The CDR3 DNA is TGTGCCACTTCGACAGGGGTGATCCGTGGCTACACCTTC. The chain recombines TRBV19 with TRBJ1-2, with 8 bases matching TRBD1. Germline values: CDR1 LNHDA, CDR2 SQIVND (reference sequence). V lost 10 bases to trimming and J lost 7 bases; unmatched junction nucleotides: 11. CDR3 length: 13 residues.

CDR3 in amino acids: CASSPPGTVLTNTEAFF. The CDR3 nucleotides read TGTGCCAGCAGCCCCCCGGGGACAGTGTTAACGAACACTGAAGCTTTCTTT. The chain carries TRBV7-9 and TRBJ1-1; 7 nucleotides match TRBD1. The CDR3 length is 17 residues. Germline assignment: CDR1 SEHNR and CDR2 FQNEAQ (reference sequence). The junction had 13 bases not matched to a gene; V was cut back by 5 bases and J by 1 base.

This clone was seen a handful of times. J is TRBJ2-1 and V is TRBV19, with 11 bases matching TRBD1. J was trimmed by 9 bases and V by 7 bases; bases with no gene match: 5. Per the germline V gene, CDR1 is LNHDA and CDR2 is SQIVND (reference sequence). This CDR3 spans 13 amino acids. CDR3: CASKGDRGTEQFF. Here the CDR3 DNA reads TGTGCCAGTAAGGGGGACAGGGGGACTGAGCAGTTCTTC.

This chain joins TRBV20-1 and TRBJ2-3; TRBD2 agrees at 11 bases. J lost 3 bases, V lost 3 bases, and 8 bases had no gene match. There are 16 residues in the CDR3. CDR1 is DFQATT and CDR2 is SNEGSKA in the germline V gene (reference sequence). The CDR3 sequence: CSASFPSGGRTDTQYF. The DNA of the CDR3 is TGCAGTGCTAGTTTCCCTAGCGGGGGGCGTACAGATACGCAGTATTTT.

The V call is TRBV5-1, the J call TRBJ2-7; 8 positions agree with TRBD1. The germline V gene has CDR1 SGHRS and CDR2 YFSETQ. CDR3 length: 15 residues. Trimming cost V 1 base and J 4 bases; bases outside gene matches: 7. The CDR3 sequence: CASSLRTGSFYEQYF. CDR3 nucleotide sequence: TGCGCCAGCAGCTTGAGGACAGGGAGTTTTTACGAGCAGTACTTC.

As DNA, the CDR3 is TGTGCCAGCAGTTCCGGGACAGGACTTTACGAGCAGTACTTC. The encoded protein is CASSSGTGLYEQYF. The chain recombines TRBV7-9 with TRBJ2-7, with TRBD1 matching 8 bases. Germline assignment: CDR1 SEHNR and CDR2 FQNEAQ (reference sequence). The CDR3 is made up of 14 amino acids. After removal of 6 bases from V and 4 bases from J, the junction contained 8 bases not matched to a gene.

The rearrangement uses TRBV18 and TRBJ2-1; possible D gene TRBD2, 5 bases. V lost 3 bases to trimming and J lost 4 bases, with 13 bases between them. The CDR3 consists of 15 residues. CDR1 is KGHSH and CDR2 is LQKENI in the germline V gene. The CDR3 loop reads CASSPGGFSYNEQFF. For the CDR3, the DNA is TGTGCCAGCTCACCCGGCGGGTTTAGTTACAATGAGCAGTTCTTC.

The V and J genes are TRBV6-5 and TRBJ1-6; 7 bases are shared with TRBD1. There are 15 residues in the CDR3. Per germline, CDR1 MNHEY and CDR2 SVGAGI. V lost 5 bases to trimming and J lost 10 bases; unmatched junction nucleotides: 11. The CDR3 DNA sequence: TGTGCCAGCAGTCGAATAGGGGGCAAGGGATCACCCCTCCACTTT. Its translation: CASSRIGGKGSPLHF.

The rearrangement joins TRBV30 to TRBJ1-4; 11 bases are shared with TRBD1. CDR1 GTSNPN and CDR2 SVGIG come from the germline V gene (reference sequence). The junction had 6 bases not matched to a gene; V was cut back by 4 bases and J by 5 bases. The length of the CDR3 is 15 residues. The CDR3 spells CAWKDRGQWNEKLFF. The CDR3, as DNA: TGTGCCTGGAAGGACAGGGGGCAATGGAATGAAAAACTGTTTTTT.

This chain's CDR3 is CASSQGGRGTEAFF. CDR3 nucleotides: TGCGCCAGCAGCCAAGGCGGGAGGGGAACTGAAGCTTTCTTT. This sequence joins TRBV4-3 and TRBJ1-1, with a possible D match to TRBD1 (5 bases). The CDR3 loop spans 14 amino acids. Germline V CDR1 and CDR2: LGHNA, YSLEER. Trimming stripped 1 base from V and 5 bases from J, with 11 bases between.

The J gene is TRBJ2-7, the V gene TRBV7-3; 12 bases are shared with TRBD2. Germline V lookup: CDR1 SGHTA, CDR2 FQGTGA. V trimming: 6 bases; J trimming: 5 bases; junction bases outside the gene matches: 14. This CDR3 has 17 amino acids. DNA of the CDR3: TGTGCCAGCAGTCGACTAGCGGGGGCCCCCTTACTCCACGAGCAGTACGTC. It encodes CASSRLAGAPLLHEQYV.

This clone was found once. The chain couples TRBV7-8 to TRBJ2-2; 7 bases agree with TRBD2. The CDR3 runs 14 residues. Germline CDR1 reads SGHVS; CDR2 reads FQNEAQ. The V and J ends lost 3 bases and 5 bases, in that order; junction bases with no gene match: 3. In DNA, the CDR3 is TGTGCCAGCAGCTTCCCAGCGGGAACCGGGGAGCTGTTTTTT. This sequence encodes CASSFPAGTGELFF.

The chain uses TRBV6-2 or TRBV6-3 and TRBJ2-1; 7 nucleotides align to TRBD2. This CDR3 comprises 14 residues. Germline assignment: CDR1 MNHEY and CDR2 SVGEGT. After removal of 6 bases from V and 6 bases from J, the junction contained 8 bases not matched to a gene. For the CDR3, the DNA is TGTGCCAGCAGCCCGACTAGCCGGGGCAATGAGCAGTTCTTC. Translation: CASSPTSRGNEQFF.

The V call is TRBV9, the J call TRBJ1-3; 8 positions match TRBD1. Germline V gene lookup returns CDR1 SGDLS and CDR2 YYNGEE. CDR3 length: 16 amino acids. With V trimmed by 0 bases and J by 4 bases, 6 bases remained unmatched. This CDR3 reads CASSVDQGARGNTIYF. For the CDR3, the DNA is TGTGCCAGCAGCGTAGATCAGGGGGCGCGAGGAAACACCATATATTTT.

V and J are TRBV5-6 and TRBJ1-2; 7 bases are shared with TRBD1. This CDR3 comprises 11 residues. Per the germline V gene, CDR1 is SGHDT and CDR2 is YYEEEE. V lost 7 bases and J lost 5; bases outside the gene matches: 2. The CDR3 sequence: CASGQEYGYTF. Here the CDR3 DNA reads TGTGCCAGCGGACAGGAGTATGGCTACACCTTC.

The chain combines TRBV24-1 with TRBJ2-3; 8 positions match TRBD2. CDR1 and CDR2 (germline): KGHDR, SFDVKD. V trimming: 7 bases; J trimming: 2 bases; junction bases outside the gene matches: 7. The CDR3 totals 15 residues. The CDR3 region has the DNA TGTGCCACCAGGAGGAGCGGGGGCACCACAGATACGCAGTATTTT. This gives the protein CATRRSGGTTDTQYF.

This clone was detected only once. This chain connects TRBV5-1 to TRBJ2-5, with 13 bases fitting TRBD2. Germline V gives CDR1 SGHRS, CDR2 YFSETQ. Trimming took 4 bases from V and 2 from J; bases not matched to a gene: 2. The CDR3 consists of 15 residues. CDR3 region: CASSRTSGGQETQYF. The CDR3 DNA reads as TGCGCCAGCAGCCGGACTAGCGGGGGACAAGAGACCCAGTACTTC.

The chain links TRBV19 to TRBJ2-7, with 10 bases lining up with TRBD1. This CDR3 is built from 14 residues. V trimming: 5 bases; J trimming: 5 bases; junction bases outside the gene matches: 6. Germline assignment: CDR1 LNHDA and CDR2 SQIVND (reference sequence). The CDR3 region is CASSLRTGGNEQYF. In DNA form, the CDR3 reads TGTGCCAGTAGTTTACGGACAGGGGGGAACGAGCAGTACTTC.

This clone appeared a few times. This chain joins TRBV2 and TRBJ1-4; 8 bases agree with TRBD1. V was pared by 5 bases and J by 0 bases, with 23 bases of the junction left unmatched. Germline CDR1 and CDR2: SNHLY and FYNNEI. The CDR3 is 22 amino acids. CDR3 in amino acids: CASSNRARTGPTLQATNEKLFF. The CDR3 DNA follows: TGTGCCAGCAGTAACCGGGCCAGGACAGGGCCCACACTTCAAGCAACTAATGAAAAACTGTTTTTT. Supplemented by reference TRBV2 and TRBJ1-4, the full variable domain reads EPEVTQTPSHQVTQMGQEVILRCVPISNHLYFYWYRQILGQKVEFLVSFYNNEISEKSEIFDDQFSVERPDGSNFTLKIRSTKLEDSAMYFCASSNRARTGPTLQATNEKLFFGSGTQLSVL.

This chain uses TRBV10-3 with TRBJ2-5, with 7 positions matching TRBD2. Looked up from germline, CDR1 is ENHRY and CDR2 is SYGVKD. CDR3 length: 13 residues. V shed 6 bases and J 3 bases; nucleotides not matched to a gene: 4. The CDR3 DNA reads as TGTGCCATCAGGAGGGACTATGAAGAGACCCAGTACTTC. It specifies CAIRRDYEETQYF.

The count of this clone is one. This sequence joins TRBV30 and TRBJ2-3, with 10 bases matching TRBD2. There are 17 residues in the CDR3. Per the germline V gene, CDR1 is GTSNPN and CDR2 is SVGIG (reference sequence). V shed 2 bases, J shed 4 bases, and the junction held 12 bases outside the gene matches. DNA for the CDR3: TGTGCCTGGAGTTCTCTAGCGGGGGCCCTTTCAGCAGATACGCAGTATTTT. It specifies CAWSSLAGALSADTQYF.

This chain links TRBV24-1 with TRBJ1-2; tentative D call: TRBD1 (6 bases). Germline V gives CDR1 KGHDR, CDR2 SFDVKD. Deletions cut 4 bases from V and 4 bases from J, with 12 bases between. The CDR3 runs to 14 residues. CDR3 in amino acids: CATSDPDSFYGYTF. CDR3 bases: TGTGCCACCAGTGACCCGGACAGTTTCTATGGCTACACCTTC.

The genes are TRBV29-1 and TRBJ1-1, with D possibly matching TRBD1 (5 bases). V was clipped by 7 bases and J by 1 base, with 13 bases between them. The CDR3 is made up of 13 amino acids. Looked up from germline, CDR1 is SQVTM and CDR2 is ANQGSEA. Written as DNA, the CDR3 is TGCAGCGGCGGGACCGCCCCGAACACTGAAGCTTTCTTT. It translates to CSGGTAPNTEAFF.

The chain is built from TRBV5-6 and TRBJ2-1; TRBD2 agrees at 9 bases. CDR1 and CDR2 from the germline V gene are SGHDT and YYEEEE. Losses at the gene ends were 4 bases for V and 8 bases for J; bases not matched to a gene: 7. The CDR3 is 14 amino acids. This CDR3 reads CASSRGTSRDEQFF. Written as DNA, the CDR3 is TGTGCCAGCAGCCGAGGGACTAGCAGGGATGAGCAGTTCTTC.

The rearrangement links TRBV18 to TRBJ1-1, with 9 bases aligning to TRBD1. CDR3 length: 13 amino acids. V shed 3 bases and J 6 bases; nucleotides not matched to a gene: 2. Germline V gene lookup returns CDR1 KGHSH and CDR2 LQKENI. The CDR3 bases are TGTGCCAGCTCACCGGACAGGGGCGCTGAAGCTTTCTTT. Translation gives CASSPDRGAEAFF.

CDR3 DNA sequence: TGTGCCAGTAGTATAGGTTCAGGGGGAAATCAGCCCCAGCATTTT. It specifies CASSIGSGGNQPQHF. V is TRBV19 and J is TRBJ1-5, with 7 bases fitting TRBD1. CDR1 is LNHDA and CDR2 is SQIVND in the germline V gene (reference sequence). The CDR3 totals 15 residues. The V and J ends lost 1 base and 4 bases, in that order; junction bases with no gene match: 4.

V and J are TRBV13 and TRBJ1-4, with a possible D match to TRBD1 (6 bases). This CDR3 has 15 residues. With 5 bases removed from V and 8 bases from J, the gap between germline ends came to 18 bases. Per the germline V gene, CDR1 is PRHDT and CDR2 is FYEKMQ (reference sequence). The CDR3 coding sequence is TGTGCCAGCAGCGTCAACAGGGTAGTAGGGGAAAAACTGTTTTTT. Amino acids: CASSVNRVVGEKLFF.

The rearrangement uses TRBV19 and TRBJ1-5; 8 bases map to TRBD1. This CDR3 contains 15 residues. From germline, CDR1 is LNHDA and CDR2 SQIVND (reference sequence). V lost 7 bases, J lost 4 bases, and 9 bases stayed unmatched. The CDR3 region is CASTALGQANQPQHF. CDR3 nucleotide sequence: TGTGCCAGTACCGCACTGGGACAGGCAAATCAGCCCCAGCATTTT.

V usage is TRBV7-2 and J usage is TRBJ2-7, with TRBD2 matching 8 bases. The V gene's germline CDR1 is SGHTA and CDR2 FQGNSA. V trimming: 5 bases; J trimming: 6 bases; junction bases outside the gene matches: 6. The CDR3 is 13 amino acids. Here the CDR3 DNA reads TGTGCCAGCAGCCCCGGACTAGCCGTCGAGCAGTACTTC. It specifies CASSPGLAVEQYF.

The genes are TRBV30 and TRBJ2-2; D possibly corresponds to TRBD2 (6 bases). Trimming took 0 bases from V and 1 from J, leaving 12 bases between them. The CDR3 length is 16 residues. Germline-derived CDR1 and CDR2 are GTSNPN and SVGIG (reference sequence). The CDR3 spells CAWSVQGGMNTGELFF. The CDR3 DNA follows: TGTGCCTGGAGTGTACAAGGAGGGATGAACACCGGGGAGCTGTTTTTT.

The chain links TRBV7-3 to TRBJ1-2, with 8 bases fitting TRBD1. After removal of 4 bases from V and 8 bases from J, the junction contained 21 bases not matched to a gene. The CDR3 runs 18 residues. CDR1 is SGHTA, CDR2 FQGTGA, per germline. CDR3 bases: TGTGCCAGCAGCTCTGAGGGGACCTCTTACAGGGGGGTCGAGGGCTACACCTTC. Amino acid sequence: CASSSEGTSYRGVEGYTF.

This clone came up once. The gene calls are TRBV2 and TRBJ1-6, with 8 bases lining up with TRBD1. The CDR3 has 16 amino acids. Trimming at V came to 7 bases and at J to 10 bases, leaving 15 bases not matched to a gene. The germline V gene encodes CDR1 SNHLY and CDR2 FYNNEI. The CDR3 loop is CASTKDGQGSQSPLHF. CDR3 coding DNA: TGTGCCAGCACCAAAGACGGACAGGGAAGTCAATCACCCCTCCACTTT.